The following is a T cell receptor beta chain sequence with its context. Its cognate antigen is unknown. Germline V gene data show CDR1 as MNHEY and CDR2 as SMNVEV (reference sequence). V dropped 6 bases and J dropped 3; count of bases not matched to a gene: 9. There are 15 residues in the CDR3. The data originate from a study of cytomegalovirus exposure and HLA in healthy donors. The study's findings and limits: Researchers reported from a later analysis that most CMV-associated TCR beta chains appeared HLA-restricted. An observed cluster of highly shared sequence variants was recorded as a likely sequencing artifact.

Amplification used 60 Vbeta primers and 13 Jbeta primers. Clones were read by immunoSEQ multiplex PCR, and TCRdb kept only the in-frame ones, dropping some. The repertoire holds about 130,000 clones, with around 80% as singletons. V is TRBV27 and J is TRBJ2-3, with 7 bases that match TRBD2. Material for sequencing was PBMCs. The receptor comes from a man younger than 45 in good health and CMV-seronegative. The CDR3 DNA reads as TGTGCCAGCAGCCCCTTGGTGCGGGAGACAGATACGCAGTATTTT. It translates to CASSPLVRETDTQYF.